This T cell receptor beta chain came from a study of shared clonotypes between healthy human individuals (dated by TCRdb to 2018 to 2021). For the study in its entirety: The cohort included three men and a couple of women between 18 and 49 years of age. For each donor, CD4 naive and CD4 memory were each given three plates, CD8 naive was given two plates, and CD8 memory was given one plate. Libraries were prepared and TCR repertoires were sequenced by different laboratories using diverse techniques, in order to increase sequencing depth and limit assay-specific biases. Between about 0.9 and 10 billion PBMCs per donor were obtained by leukapheresis. The study deeply sequenced blood TCR repertoires of five healthy adults to estimate repertoire size and the extent of clonotype sharing between individuals.

The donors were healthy, HIV-negative adults with no recently reported acute infections or vaccinations. Every donor was a Caucasian adult living in Nashville, Tennessee, USA. Magnetic negative selection was used to enrich CD4+ T cells, after which naive cells were positively selected on CD45RA and the negative fraction became the memory subset. After blood collection by leukapheresis, PBMCs were isolated using Ficoll-Histopaque density gradient centrifugation and then cryopreserved in the vapor phase of liquid nitrogen. Analytical flow cytometry was used to check the purity and quantity of every magnetically sorted T cell population. Genomic DNA was isolated from each sorted fraction and quantified by UV absorbance on a Nanodrop 2000c. Using the deep immunoSEQ assay, multiplex PCR amplified TCR CDR3 regions from genomic DNA. Extracted genomic DNA from each cell subset was spread evenly across all wells of several immunoSEQ 96-well plates, with each plate serving as a replicate. Each replicate PCR for sorted subsets received around 210 ng genomic DNA, equal to roughly 33,000 T cell genomes. Purified libraries were quantified with a Qubit 3.0 fluorometer, sized on a Bioanalyzer 2100, and re-quantified with the KAPA Library Quantification kit. Every immunoSEQ 96-well plate was sequenced on a separate single-read 150-cycle Illumina NextSeq 550 flow cell. The study's processing was this. The immunoSEQ output contained only junctional sequences without quality scores, so filtering could not match that applied to full-length reads. To assign V/J genes and CDR3, sequences were annotated against IMGT germline references using PyIR, a Python wrapper for IgBLAST v1.9. Reads with weak V/J assignments (E-value above 1e-6), missing CDR3, stop codons, out-of-frame junctions, or ambiguous translated residues were removed. V3J clonotypes were defined as sequences sharing the same inferred V gene, J gene, and CDR3 amino acid sequence. Percentage overlap between repertoires was computed as shared unique clonotypes divided by the size of the smaller repertoire. Repertoire richness was assessed with RTK rarefaction, the Chao1 estimator, and Recon v2.1 estimates of unobserved clonotypes. Generation probabilities were computed with OLGA for all TCRbeta clonotypes obtained by the gDNA method from a handful of donors. Entries here come from immuneACCESS through TCRdb and include only in-frame sequences with V and J called. Some clones fail to appear in such tables; in the studies checked, an unresolved V gene covers under half of the shortfall, and the cause of the remainder is unknown. V and J calls and clone size are copied from that table; D and trimming were computed from the DNA. The table for this sample lists a few million clones; over 85% of them were counted only once. The ten top clones hold around 0.14% of the sample.

Turning to this clone: There is no known antigen for this receptor. No base quality values were provided; no much bigger clone lies one nucleotide off.

Findings and caveats that apply to the study as a whole: Rarefaction of sorted-subset datasets indicated incomplete sequencing despite the large sequencing depth. The small number of donors limited the genetic and exposure-history diversity represented. Estimated clonotype richness was generally larger for naive than for memory subsets. When several donors were compared, the shared fraction of clonotypes was approximately 5% for naive CD4, 3% to 4% for naive CD8, roughly 2.5% for memory CD4, and under 0.5% for memory CD8. Sampling was limited to blood, and TCR repertoires in tissue likely differ from TCR repertoires in blood. Based on pairwise subsampling, the degree of clonotype sharing among donors was expected to be affected by sequencing depth. Higher generation probabilities were observed for clonotypes shared by all four sorted-subset donors than for non-shared clonotypes.

Inclusive of the bounding cysteine and phenylalanine, the CDR3 is 15 residues long. Of the read, only the CDR3 DNA is kept; its 45 bases are in frame from base 1. Ends trimmed: V by 6 bases, J by 4 bases; bases unmatched to a gene: 7. According to the germline V gene, CDR1 reads MNHEY and CDR2 reads SVGAGI. Sequencing was done on a sample of naive CD4+ T cells sorted from blood. Read against the paper, the sample's cell subset or site label means: CD45RA+ positively selected. This TCR was sampled from a man aged 18 to 29 in good health. The V gene is TRBV6-5 and the J gene is TRBJ2-7, with 12 bases aligning to TRBD1. The CDR3 protein sequence reads: CASSHPGQGAYEQYF. Here is the DNA: TGTGCCAGCAGCCATCCGGGACAGGGGGCGTACGAGCAGTACTTC.